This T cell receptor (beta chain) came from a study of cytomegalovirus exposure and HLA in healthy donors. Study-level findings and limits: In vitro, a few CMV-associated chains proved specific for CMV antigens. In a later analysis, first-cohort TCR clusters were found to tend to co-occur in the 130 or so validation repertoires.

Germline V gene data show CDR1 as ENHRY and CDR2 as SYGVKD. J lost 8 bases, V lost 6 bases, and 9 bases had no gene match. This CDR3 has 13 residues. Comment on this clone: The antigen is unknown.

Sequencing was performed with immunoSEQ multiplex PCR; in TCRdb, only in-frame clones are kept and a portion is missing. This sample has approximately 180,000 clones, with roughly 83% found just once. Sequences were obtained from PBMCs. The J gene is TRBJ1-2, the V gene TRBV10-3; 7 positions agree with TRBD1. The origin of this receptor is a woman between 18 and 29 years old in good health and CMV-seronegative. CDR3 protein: CAISFTGESGYTF. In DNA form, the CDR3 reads TGTGCCATCAGCTTTACAGGGGAAAGCGGCTACACCTTC.